Each of the 6 T cell receptor beta chains below was sequenced from the same sample in a study of blood T cell repertoires in COVID-19. Clones were read by immunoSEQ multiplex PCR, and TCRdb kept only the in-frame ones, dropping some. The sample has approximately 280,000 clones, roughly 89% seen once. The sample was peripheral blood. These receptors came from a man over 45 with acute or convalescent COVID-19.

This chain connects TRBV5-1 to TRBJ2-1; 9 bases match TRBD2. Germline CDR1 is SGHRS and CDR2 is YFSETQ. The length of the CDR3 is 15 residues. V gave up 2 bases and J gave up 1 base; unmatched junction bases: 1. The CDR3 bases are TGCGCCAGCAGCTTTCTAGCGGGGTCCTACAATGAGCAGTTCTTC. Encoded protein: CASSFLAGSYNEQFF. Together with reference TRBV5-1 and TRBJ2-1, the CDR3 gives the full variable domain: KAGVTQTPRYLIKTRGQQVTLSCSPISGHRSVSWYQQTPGQGLQFLFEYFSETQRNKGNFPGRFSGRQFSNSRSEMNVSTLELGDSALYLCASSFLAGSYNEQFFGPGTRLTVL.

This clone came up a few times. The CDR3 spells CASRATSGNTGELFF. As DNA, the CDR3 is TGCGCCAGCAGGGCGACTAGCGGCAACACCGGGGAGCTGTTTTTT. The J gene is TRBJ2-2, the V gene TRBV5-1; 9 nucleotides align to TRBD2. Per germline, CDR1 SGHRS and CDR2 YFSETQ. Trimming removed 5 bases from V and 2 bases from J; junction bases left unmatched: 4. This CDR3 has 15 residues.

This clone is a singleton in its sample. This chain connects TRBV9 to TRBJ2-1, with 9 positions matching TRBD2. This CDR3 has 20 amino acids. The germline gives CDR1 SGDLS, CDR2 YYNGEE. V lost 0 bases, J lost 0 bases, and 13 bases stayed unmatched. CDR3 sequence reads: CASSVGSRLAGTSSYNEQFF. The CDR3 DNA sequence: TGTGCCAGCAGCGTAGGGTCTCGGCTAGCGGGGACAAGCTCCTACAATGAGCAGTTCTTC.

Notes on this clone: The junction and the germline gene differ at one end; a read error may be behind it. V gene TRBV2 combines with J gene TRBJ2-3, with D possibly TRBD2 on 5 matching bases. This CDR3 comprises 13 residues. Germline CDR1 is SNHLY and CDR2 is FYNNEI. CDR3 sequence: CASSDDIGGLVNF. CDR3 sequence (DNA): TGTGCCAGCAGTGATGATATTGGAGGCTTAGTGAATTTT.

The J gene is TRBJ2-1, the V gene TRBV11-3, with a weak D call TRBD1 (7 bases). V lost 4 bases to trimming and J lost 6 bases, with 10 bases between them. The CDR3 sequence is 13 residues long. The germline gives CDR1 SGHNT, CDR2 YENEEA. CDR3 nucleotide sequence: TGTGCCAGCAGCTGGCAGGGGGGCAATGAGCAGTTCTTC. Amino acid sequence: CASSWQGGNEQFF.

The chain links TRBV27 to TRBJ1-1; D remains ambiguous. The CDR3 contains 14 residues. Trimming pared 5 bases from V and 5 bases from J, leaving 15 bases between. Germline CDR1 and CDR2: MNHEY and SMNVEV (reference sequence). This CDR3 is CASSLGGSMTEAFF. CDR3 nucleotides: TGTGCCAGCAGTCTAGGAGGTAGTATGACTGAAGCTTTCTTT.